Here is one T cell receptor (beta chain) with its context. Donors came from a validation cohort of some 110 subjects, distinct from the first 666-subject cohort. Method: immunoSEQ multiplex PCR; TCRdb's copy keeps in-frame clones and lacks some. The sample consists of tens of thousands of clones, approximately 95% of them appearing once. The data belong to a study of cytomegalovirus exposure and HLA in healthy donors. Germline V gene lookup returns CDR1 SGHRS and CDR2 YFSETQ. J was trimmed by 6 bases and V by 4 bases; bases with no gene match: 3. The CDR3 has 12 amino acids. The source material was PBMCs. The clonotype was recovered from a young woman in good health and CMV-seronegative. The rearrangement links TRBV5-1 to TRBJ1-2; the match to TRBD1 covers 7 bases. The CDR3 DNA sequence: TGCGCCAGCAGCCAAACAGGGGATGGCTACACCTTC. Translating it yields CASSQTGDGYTF.